This T cell receptor (beta chain) was identified during a study of blood T cell repertoires in COVID-19. Study details: The study drew acute and convalescent COVID-19 samples from the United States, Italy and Spain. Sources were T cells, B-cell-depleted T cells, or PBMCs; the material itself was cDNA or gDNA.

In the authors' workflow: How many nucleated cells were present was estimated from reference gene primer amplification. Profiled with immunoSEQ multiplex PCR; TCRdb holds only in-frame clones, not every one. V and J calls and clone size are as listed in that table; D and trimming were resolved from the DNA. The sample records about 83,000 clones, around three quarters being singletons. CDR1 SQVTM and CDR2 ANQGSEA come from the germline V gene. The CDR3 extends over 13 amino acids. V shed 5 bases and J shed 0 bases, with 5 bases lying between them. This chain uses TRBV29-1 with TRBJ2-6, with D uncertain. The source of this sequence is an elderly woman with active or convalescent COVID-19. What was sequenced was peripheral blood. CDR3 nucleotide sequence: TGCAGCGTTCGAGTCTCTGGGGCCAACGTCCTGACTTTC. Amino acids: CSVRVSGANVLTF.